This entry concerns a single T cell receptor beta chain. Its recognized antigen is unknown. No base quality values were provided; no much bigger clone lies one nucleotide off. This entry comes from a study of control samples from healthy donors and cancer patients (dated by TCRdb to 2020 to 2022). Library method: the immunoSEQ multiplex PCR assay. The clones in this table, taken by TCRdb from immuneACCESS, are in-frame only. Not every clone is retained; where verified, under half of the shortfall comes from an unresolved V gene, and the cause of the rest is unknown. Counted in this sample were some 150,000 clones; roughly 94% of them appeared once. The ten most abundant clones make up 14% of the sample. Including the terminal cysteine and phenylalanine, the CDR3 comprises 14 residues. Only CDR3 DNA is held: 42 bases, read in frame from base 1. V lost 4 bases and J lost 4 bases, and the count of bases not matched to a germline gene is 3. From the germline V gene, CDR1 is SGHRS and CDR2 is YFSETQ.

This receptor was obtained from a man aged 60-69 years with colorectal cancer. Specimen: PBMCs. This chain joins TRBV5-1 to TRBJ1-2; 11 central bases correspond to TRBD1. The CDR3 here reads CASSTGQGGYGYTF. The nucleotide sequence is given as TGCGCCAGCAGCACGGGACAGGGGGGCTATGGCTACACCTTC. Full variable domain (CDR3 extended with the reference TRBV5-1 and TRBJ1-2 proteins): KAGVTQTPRYLIKTRGQQVTLSCSPISGHRSVSWYQQTPGQGLQFLFEYFSETQRNKGNFPGRFSGRQFSNSRSEMNVSTLELGDSALYLCASSTGQGGYGYTFGSGTRLTVV.